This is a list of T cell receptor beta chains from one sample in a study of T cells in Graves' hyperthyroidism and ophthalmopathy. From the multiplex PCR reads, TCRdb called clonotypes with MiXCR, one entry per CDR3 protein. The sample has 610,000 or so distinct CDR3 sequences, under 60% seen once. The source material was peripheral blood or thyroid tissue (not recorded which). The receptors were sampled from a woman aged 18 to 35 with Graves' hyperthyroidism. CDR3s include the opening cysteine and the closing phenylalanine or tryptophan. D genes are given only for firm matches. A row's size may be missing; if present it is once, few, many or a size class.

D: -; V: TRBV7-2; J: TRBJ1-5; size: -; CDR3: CASSLTGQHEHF; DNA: TGTGCCAGCAGCCTGACGGGGCAACACGAGCATTTT
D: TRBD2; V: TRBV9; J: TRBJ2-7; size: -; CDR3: CASSAGTRVPGQYF; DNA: TGTGCCAGCAGCGCAGGGACTAGGGTTCCCGGGCAGTACTTC
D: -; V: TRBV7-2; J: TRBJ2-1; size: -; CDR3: CASSVRFDRSYNEQFF; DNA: TGTGCCAGCAGCGTAAGATTTGACCGCTCCTACAATGAGCAGTTCTTC
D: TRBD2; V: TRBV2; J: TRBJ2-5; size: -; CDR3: CASTRDGRGTQYF; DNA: TGTGCCAGCACCCGGGACGGGAGGGGCACGCAGTACTTC
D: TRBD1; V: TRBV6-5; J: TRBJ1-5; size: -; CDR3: CASSEKGAQPQHF; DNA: TGTGCCAGCAGTGAGAAGGGGGCTCAGCCCCAGCATTTT
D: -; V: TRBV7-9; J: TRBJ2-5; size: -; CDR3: CASSLDRGGKEIQYF; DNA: TGTGCCAGCAGCTTAGATCGGGGCGGAAAAGAGATCCAGTACTTC
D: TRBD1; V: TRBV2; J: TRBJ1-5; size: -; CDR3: CASAGQGRNRPQHF; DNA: TGTGCCAGCGCCGGACAGGGTCGCAATCGGCCCCAGCATTTT
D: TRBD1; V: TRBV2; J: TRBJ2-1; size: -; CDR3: CASSKDRGNEQFF; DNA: TGTGCCAGCAGTAAGGACAGGGGCAATGAGCAGTTCTTC
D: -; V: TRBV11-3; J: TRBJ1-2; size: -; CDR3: CASSLLDFFGPGPPNYGYTF; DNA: TGTGCCAGCAGCTTATTGGACTTTTTTGGGCCAGGACCGCCTAACTATGGCTACACCTTC
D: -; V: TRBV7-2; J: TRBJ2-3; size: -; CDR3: CASSTWTASTDTQYF; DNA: TGTGCCAGCAGCACTTGGACGGCCAGCACAGATACGCAGTATTTT
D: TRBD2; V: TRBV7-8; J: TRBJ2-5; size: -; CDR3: CASSLGSGGLAGLQETQYF; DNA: TGTGCCAGCAGCTTAGGGAGCGGAGGACTAGCGGGCCTCCAAGAGACCCAGTACTTC
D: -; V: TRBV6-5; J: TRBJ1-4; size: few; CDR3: CASSDAGDRNEKLFF; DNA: TGTGCCAGCAGCGACGCGGGGGACCGTAATGAAAAACTGTTTTTT
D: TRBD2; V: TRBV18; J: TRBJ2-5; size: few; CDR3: CASSLIWEGETQYF; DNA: TGTGCCAGCTCACTTATCTGGGAGGGAGAGACCCAGTACTTC
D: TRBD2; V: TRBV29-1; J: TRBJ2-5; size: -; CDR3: CSVRSSGTIQETQYF; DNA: TGCAGCGTTCGGTCTAGCGGGACGATCCAAGAGACCCAGTACTTC
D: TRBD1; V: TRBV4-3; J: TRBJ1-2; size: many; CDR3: CASSQGGQGANYGYTF; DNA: TGCGCCAGCAGCCAAGGTGGACAGGGAGCTAACTATGGCTACACCTTC
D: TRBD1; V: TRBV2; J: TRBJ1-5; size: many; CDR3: CASSPGTGTASNQPQHF; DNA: TGTGCCAGCAGCCCCGGGACAGGGACTGCTAGCAATCAGCCCCAGCATTTT
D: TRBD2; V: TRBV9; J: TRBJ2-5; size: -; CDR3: CASSESGGARETQYF; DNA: TGTGCCAGCAGCGAAAGCGGGGGGGCACGGGAGACCCAGTACTTC
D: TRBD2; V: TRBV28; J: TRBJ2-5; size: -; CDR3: CASSSGLAGAETQYF; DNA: TGTGCCAGCAGTTCAGGACTAGCGGGAGCCGAGACCCAGTACTTC
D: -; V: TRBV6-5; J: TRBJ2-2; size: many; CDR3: CASSLAQFISGELFF; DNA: TGTGCCAGCAGCCTTGCGCAGTTTATTTCCGGGGAGCTGTTTTTT
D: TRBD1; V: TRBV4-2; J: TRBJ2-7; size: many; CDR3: CASSQDSGQSYEQYF; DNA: TGTGCCAGCAGCCAAGATTCGGGACAGAGCTACGAGCAGTACTTC
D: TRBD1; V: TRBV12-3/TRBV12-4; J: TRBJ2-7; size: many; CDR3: CASSWTGKFYEQYF; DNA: TGTGCCAGCAGCTGGACAGGGAAGTTCTACGAGCAGTACTTC
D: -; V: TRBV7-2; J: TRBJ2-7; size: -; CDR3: CASSLEVRGSGSYEQYF; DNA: TGTGCCAGCAGCTTAGAAGTGAGGGGCAGCGGCTCCTACGAGCAGTACTTC
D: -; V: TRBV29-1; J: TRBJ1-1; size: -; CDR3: CSQDTNTEAFF; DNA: TGCAGCCAAGACACCAACACTGAAGCTTTCTTT
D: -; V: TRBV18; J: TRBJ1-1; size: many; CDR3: CASSQQGLAFF; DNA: TGTGCCAGCTCACAACAGGGATTGGCTTTCTTT
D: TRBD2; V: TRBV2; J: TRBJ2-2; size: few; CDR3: CASKEAGGAGELFF; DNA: TGTGCCAGCAAAGAAGCGGGAGGGGCCGGGGAGCTGTTTTTT
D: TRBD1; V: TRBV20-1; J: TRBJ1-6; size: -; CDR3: CSASWDRPGNSPLHF; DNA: TGCAGTGCTAGCTGGGACAGGCCAGGGAATTCACCCCTCCACTTT
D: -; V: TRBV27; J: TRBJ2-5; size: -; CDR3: CASTISTGAVRAWTQYF; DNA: TGTGCCAGCACCATTTCCACGGGGGCGGTTCGAGCTTGGACCCAGTACTTC
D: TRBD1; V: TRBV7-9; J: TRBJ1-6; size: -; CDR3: CASRSGTDSPLHF; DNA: TGTGCCAGCAGATCCGGGACAGATTCACCCCTCCACTTT
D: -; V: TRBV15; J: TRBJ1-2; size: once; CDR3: CATSSASGADGYTF; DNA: TGTGCCACCAGCAGTGCCTCAGGGGCTGATGGCTACACCTTC
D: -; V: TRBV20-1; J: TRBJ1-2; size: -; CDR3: CSAREASGGHGYTF; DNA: TGCAGTGCTAGGGAGGCTAGCGGGGGCCATGGCTACACCTTC
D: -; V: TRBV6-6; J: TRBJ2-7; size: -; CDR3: CASSLSGTSPYEQYF; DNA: TGTGCCAGCAGTTTAAGCGGAACCAGCCCCTACGAGCAGTACTTC
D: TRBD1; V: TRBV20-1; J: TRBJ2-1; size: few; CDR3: CSATQGAGQFF; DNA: TGCAGTGCTACGCAGGGGGCGGGGCAGTTCTTC